Here is one T cell receptor beta chain with its context. Its antigen specificity is not known. Per-base quality was not reported, and no clone a single base away is much larger than it. The data originate from a study of T-cell reconstitution after alpha-beta-depleted transplantation in children (TCRdb year 2016). In the study overall: Using TCR repertoire profiling, the study quantitatively followed how T-cell immune reconstitution unfolded in children after TCRalphabeta/CD19-depleted allogeneic hematopoietic cell transplantation.

The library was prepared using PCR. The instrument was an Illumina HiSeq 2500. Molecular barcoding was employed in the preparation of TCR libraries, with unique molecular identifiers being used to normalize TCRbeta repertoire quantification. TCRdb's own reprocessing of the public reads used fastp at Q25 and MiXCR and kept productive beta chains. When rows share a CDR3 protein, they turn into one entry using the most common DNA and genes. In all, the sample holds 780,000 or so distinct CDR3 sequences, and less than 20% of those were seen once. In total, the top ten clones hold about 4.6% of the sample. General study outcomes and caveats: In some patients, high TCRbeta diversity at day 60 was attributed to recipient T cells and intrathymic progenitors that had survived conditioning. The apparently early alphabetaT-cell count recovery about two months after transplant was reportedly dependent on only several hundred rapidly expanded clones derived from non-depleted graft cells. The frequencies of hyperexpanded clones fell over the following months, and after one year, T-cell counts and TCRbeta diversity were mostly attributed to newly produced T cells.

Here V drops 2 bases and J drops 4 bases, and the junction holds 6 bases not matched to any gene. Per the germline V gene, MGHDK is the CDR1 and SYGVNS is the CDR2. Inclusive of the bounding cysteine and phenylalanine, the CDR3 is 16 residues long. Just the 48-base CDR3 DNA is kept, in frame starting at base 1. Taken with the paper, the label for treatment or condition translates to: allogeneic hematopoietic cell transplantation with graft depleted of TCRalphabeta T cells and CD19 B cells. Transplant recipients were children who received TCRalphabeta/CD19-depleted allogeneic hematopoietic cell grafts.

Sample: PBMCs, mostly from graft donor cells, taken 360 days after TCRalphabeta/CD19-depleted stem cell transplant. The receptor comes from a male patient between 5 and 17 years old who had a stem cell transplant for acute lymphoblastic leukemia, so the T cells may come from the graft donor. Rearrangement joined TRBV25-1 to TRBJ2-1; the junction holds 9 bases that match TRBD2. The sequence in DNA is TGTGCCAGCAGTGAACCCGGGCTAGCGGGGTACAATGAGCAGTTCTTC. Translated, this gives CASSEPGLAGYNEQFF.